This T cell receptor (beta chain) was captured by sequencing in a study of T cells after yellow fever vaccination. Study observations and caveats: Most primary-vaccination clones recurred post-booster (approximately 96% CD4, around 88% CD8). The secondary response was weaker but peaked faster, day 5 versus 15. The CD4 compartment and the CD8 compartment contained a small share of clonotypes in common.

This clonotype has a count of ten or more. Antigen: not known. The V gene's germline CDR1 is SGDLS and CDR2 YYNGEE. The CDR3 loop spans 15 amino acids. Trimming cost V 4 bases and J 6 bases, with 16 bases left between them. 5'RACE template switching added a universal primer site and UMIs to TCR cDNA. TCRdb reprocessed the 5' RACE reads via MiXCR and lists one record per CDR3 protein. The table includes over 300,000 distinct CDR3 sequences, approximately 4% detected once. The TCR comes from a man aged 18 to 29 who received the YFV17D yellow fever vaccine. The input for sequencing was PBMCs, taken 5 days after the yellow fever booster vaccination. The chain uses TRBV9 and TRBJ2-2; D ambiguous. The CDR3 protein is CASSINQVSAGELFF. The CDR3 region has the DNA TGTGCCAGCAGCATAAATCAGGTCTCGGCCGGGGAGCTGTTTTTT.